The 19 T cell receptor beta chains given below trace back to one sample, sequenced in a study of glioma-infiltrating T cells after dendritic cell vaccination. The table came from immunoSEQ multiplex PCR; TCRdb's copy has only in-frame clones and leaves some out. The sample consists of 65,000 to 80,000 clones, around nine tenths of them appearing once. The time point was: after dendritic cell vaccination, including at tumor progression/relapse. The sample consisted of blood, taken after dendritic cell vaccination. All receptors derive from a human donor with glioblastoma.

The chain links TRBV18 to TRBJ2-1; unclear D gene. V lost 1 base, J lost 10 bases, and 14 bases lay in between. CDR3 length equals 14 residues. Germline-derived CDR1 and CDR2 are KGHSH and LQKENI. The CDR3 nucleotides read TGTGCCAGCTCACCACGACCTGGCGCAGGCGAGCAGTTCTTC. Protein: CASSPRPGAGEQFF.

The J gene is TRBJ1-2, the V gene TRBV9, with D uncertain. The CDR3 is made up of 15 amino acids. V lost 7 bases, J lost 4 bases, and 20 bases lay in between. Germline-derived CDR1 and CDR2 are SGDLS and YYNGEE. The CDR3: CASRRNTINIYGYTF. In DNA, the CDR3 is TGTGCCAGCCGAAGGAATACTATCAATATCTATGGCTACACCTTC.

V is TRBV7-2 and J is TRBJ2-5; perhaps TRBD1 as D (5 bases). This CDR3 is 14 amino acids long. Germline-derived CDR1 and CDR2 are SGHTA and FQGNSA. Trimming removed 4 bases from V and 2 bases from J, with 11 bases in between. The CDR3 sequence is CASSSQGLQETQYF. The CDR3 DNA sequence: TGTGCCAGCAGCTCTCAGGGCCTTCAAGAGACCCAGTACTTC.

This chain connects TRBV29-1 to TRBJ2-3; TRBD1 matches 9 bases. Germline V gene sequence: CDR1 SQVTM, CDR2 ANQGSEA. The CDR3 loop spans 15 amino acids. Trimming cost V 2 bases and J 5 bases; bases outside gene matches: 8. This chain's CDR3 is CSVEIGTGYRDTQYF. The CDR3, as DNA: TGCAGCGTTGAAATAGGGACAGGGTATAGAGATACGCAGTATTTT.

This chain joins TRBV6-1 and TRBJ2-5, with TRBD2 matching 9 bases. From germline, CDR1 is MNHNS and CDR2 SASEGT. CDR3 length: 17 amino acids. Trimming took 3 bases from V and 4 from J; bases not matched to a gene: 12. CDR3 DNA: TGTGCCAGCAGTGATGGACTTCTTCTAGCGGGACTAGAGACCCAGTACTTC. It specifies CASSDGLLLAGLETQYF.

The chain recombines TRBV19 with TRBJ2-3, with D possibly matching TRBD2 (7 bases). CDR1 is LNHDA and CDR2 is SQIVND in the germline V gene (reference sequence). The germline V and J ends were trimmed by 10 bases and 1 base, with 24 bases remaining between them. The CDR3 consists of 17 residues. CDR3 in amino acids: CATQGRESIGGTDTQYF. CDR3 in DNA: TGTGCCACTCAGGGGCGGGAGTCGATCGGGGGCACAGATACGCAGTATTTT.

The chain couples TRBV7-2 to TRBJ2-1, with TRBD2 identical over 10 bases. The CDR3 has 16 residues. In germline, CDR1 is SGHTA, CDR2 FQGNSA. Trimming removed 4 bases from V and 7 bases from J; junction bases left unmatched: 10. The CDR3 reads CASSSNPGLAVNEQFF. DNA for the CDR3: TGTGCCAGCAGCTCAAATCCTGGACTAGCGGTTAATGAGCAGTTCTTC.

The rearrangement uses TRBV29-1 and TRBJ2-2; no firm D call. V was shortened by 4 bases and J by 0 bases, with 3 bases between the two germline ends. The CDR3 has 12 amino acids. The germline gives CDR1 SQVTM, CDR2 ANQGSEA. CDR3 amino acids: CSVVANTGELFF. In nucleotides, the CDR3 is TGCAGCGTTGTAGCGAACACCGGGGAGCTGTTTTTT.

V gene TRBV9 combines with J gene TRBJ1-1; 8 nucleotides align to TRBD1. This CDR3 region has 14 residues. The junction had 7 bases not matched to a gene; V was cut back by 2 bases and J by 7 bases. CDR1 and CDR2 (germline): SGDLS, YYNGEE. CDR3 sequence: CASSVGQGAHEAFF. In nucleotides, the CDR3 is TGTGCCAGCAGCGTTGGGCAGGGGGCACATGAAGCTTTCTTT. The full variable domain, with the rest looked up from reference TRBV9 and TRBJ1-1, is DSGVTQTPKHLITATGQRVTLRCSPRSGDLSVYWYQQSLDQGLQFLIQYYNGEERAKGNILERFSAQQFPDLHSELNLSSLELGDSALYFCASSVGQGAHEAFFGQGTRLTVV.

V is TRBV5-4 and J is TRBJ2-1, with TRBD2 matching over 8 bases. The V gene's germline CDR1 is SGHNT and CDR2 YYREEE (reference sequence). Trimming at V came to 0 bases and at J to 4 bases, leaving 3 bases not matched to a gene. This CDR3 comprises 15 residues. For the CDR3, the DNA is TGTGCCAGCAGCTTGGTTTTAGCGGGGTACAATGAGCAGTTCTTC. The encoded protein is CASSLVLAGYNEQFF. Looking up the rest from reference TRBV5-4 and TRBJ2-1 gives the full variable domain: ETGVTQSPTHLIKTRGQQVTLRCSSQSGHNTVSWYQQALGQGPQFIFQYYREEENGRGNFPPRFSGLQFPNYSSELNVNALELDDSALYLCASSLVLAGYNEQFFGPGTRLTVL.

This rearrangement joins TRBV5-1 to TRBJ2-3; 13 positions agree with TRBD2. The trim removed 1 base at V and 2 bases at J, leaving 1 base unmatched. The CDR3 extends over 16 amino acids. Germline V CDR1 and CDR2: SGHRS, YFSETQ. DNA of the CDR3: TGCGCCAGCAGCTTGACTAGCGGGGGGGCCACAGATACGCAGTATTTT. Its translation: CASSLTSGGATDTQYF. The full variable domain, in which reference TRBV5-1 and TRBJ2-3 provide the parts outside the CDR3, is KAGVTQTPRYLIKTRGQQVTLSCSPISGHRSVSWYQQTPGQGLQFLFEYFSETQRNKGNFPGRFSGRQFSNSRSEMNVSTLELGDSALYLCASSLTSGGATDTQYFGPGTRLTVL.

This chain uses TRBV19 with TRBJ1-2; D gene ambiguous. Germline V gene sequence: CDR1 LNHDA, CDR2 SQIVND (reference sequence). V was clipped by 5 bases and J by 4 bases, with 11 bases between them. This CDR3 spans 13 amino acids. CDR3 bases: TGTGCCAGTAGTCCAAGCGGGGTCTATGGCTACACCTTC. Translating gives CASSPSGVYGYTF. Together with reference TRBV19 and TRBJ1-2, the CDR3 gives the full variable domain: DGGITQSPKYLFRKEGQNVTLSCEQNLNHDAMYWYRQDPGQGLRLIYYSQIVNDFQKGDIAEGYSVSREKKESFPLTVTSAQKNPTAFYLCASSPSGVYGYTFGSGTRLTVV.

The CDR3 region is CASSLGPNQPQHF. The CDR3 coding sequence is TGTGCCAGCAGCTTGGGTCCTAATCAGCCCCAGCATTTT. This sequence joins TRBV5-4 and TRBJ1-5; D gene unclear. The CDR3 length is 13 residues. The germline V and J ends were trimmed by 0 bases and 4 bases, with 5 bases remaining between them. Germline V gene lookup returns CDR1 SGHNT and CDR2 YYREEE (reference sequence).

This sequence joins TRBV7-2 and TRBJ2-1, with D possibly TRBD2 on 6 matching bases. The CDR3 spans 14 residues. Germline lookup yields CDR1 SGHTA and CDR2 FQGNSA. V gave up 4 bases and J gave up 9 bases, with 16 bases separating them. CDR3 protein: CASSSRGPGGEQFF. The DNA for the CDR3 is TGTGCCAGCAGCTCCCGGGGCCCCGGGGGTGAGCAGTTCTTC.

J is TRBJ2-1 and V is TRBV6-9, with 7 bases that match TRBD1. The CDR3 has 17 residues. Per germline, CDR1 MNHGY and CDR2 SVAAGI. The ends lost 5 bases at V and 0 bases at J; junction bases unmatched: 10. The CDR3 nucleotides are TGTGCCAGCAGTCGAACGTTTGGGACAGTCTCCTACAATGAGCAGTTCTTC. It encodes CASSRTFGTVSYNEQFF.

The chain couples TRBV2 to TRBJ2-4; TRBD1 aligns across 7 bases. Trimming removed 5 bases from V and 6 bases from J; junction bases left unmatched: 13. The CDR3 runs 16 residues. CDR1 is SNHLY and CDR2 is FYNNEI in the germline V gene. CDR3 sequence (DNA): TGTGCCAGCAGTTTAGAGACAGGGTACCATGTAAACATTCAGTACTTC. Encoded protein: CASSLETGYHVNIQYF.

The rearrangement joins TRBV2 to TRBJ2-5; no definite D call. This CDR3 comprises 12 residues. Trimming took 5 bases from V and 5 from J, leaving 9 bases between them. From germline, CDR1 is SNHLY and CDR2 FYNNEI. CDR3 sequence: CASSTTRETQYF. The CDR3 DNA follows: TGTGCCAGCAGTACGACACGGGAGACCCAGTACTTC.

The chain employs TRBV6-5 and TRBJ2-2; D gene unclear. CDR1 and CDR2 (germline): MNHEY, SVGAGI. The CDR3 contains 14 residues. Between the trimmed V and J ends, which lost 0 bases and 4 bases, there was a span of 6 bases. In DNA, the CDR3 is TGTGCCAGCAGTTACTCGGAGCGCACCGGGGAGCTGTTTTTT. It encodes CASSYSERTGELFF.

The chain combines TRBV20-1 with TRBJ1-1; TRBD1 aligns across 7 bases. Germline CDR1 DFQATT, CDR2 SNEGSKA (reference sequence). J was trimmed by 8 bases and V by 3 bases; bases with no gene match: 3. The CDR3 is 11 residues long. CDR3 coding DNA: TGCAGTGCTAGGGGACAGAAGGAAGCTTTCTTT. This encodes CSARGQKEAFF.